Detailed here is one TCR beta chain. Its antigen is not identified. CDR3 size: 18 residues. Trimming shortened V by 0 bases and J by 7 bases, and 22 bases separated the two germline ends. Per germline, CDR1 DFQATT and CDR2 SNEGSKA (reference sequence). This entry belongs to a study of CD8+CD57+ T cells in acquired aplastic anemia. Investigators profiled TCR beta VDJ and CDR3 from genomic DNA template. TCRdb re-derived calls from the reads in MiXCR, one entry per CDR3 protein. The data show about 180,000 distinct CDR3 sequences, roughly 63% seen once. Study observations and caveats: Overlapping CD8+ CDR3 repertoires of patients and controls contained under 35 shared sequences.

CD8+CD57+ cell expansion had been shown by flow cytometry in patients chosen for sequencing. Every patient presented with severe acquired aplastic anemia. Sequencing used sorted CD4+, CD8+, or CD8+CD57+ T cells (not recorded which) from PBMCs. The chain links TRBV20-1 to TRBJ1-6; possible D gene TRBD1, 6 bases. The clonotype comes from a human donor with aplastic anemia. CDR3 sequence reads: CSARDLDNSGGRNSPLHF. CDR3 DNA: TGCAGTGCTAGAGACCTCGATAATAGCGGGGGCCGCAATTCACCCCTCCACTTT.